These 8 T cell receptor beta chains originate from one sample sequenced in a study of blood T cell repertoires in COVID-19. This table comes from immunoSEQ multiplex PCR, and its TCRdb copy is limited to in-frame clones, with some not included. This sample has approximately 240,000 clones, with 75% to 90% found just once. Sequencing used PBMCs or T cells enriched from blood (not recorded which). These receptors all stem from a woman aged 18-35 years in a cohort exposed to, infected with or recovered from COVID-19 (not recorded which).

This sequence joins TRBV19 and TRBJ1-1, with a tentative D call TRBD1 (5 bases). Germline CDR1 reads LNHDA; CDR2 reads SQIVND (reference sequence). V dropped 7 bases and J dropped 11 bases, with 14 bases sitting between them. The CDR3 has 11 residues. The CDR3 DNA follows: TGTGCCAGTAAGCAGGGCGGGGTTGCTTTCTTT. Protein sequence: CASKQGGVAFF. Full variable domain (missing parts from reference TRBV19 and TRBJ1-1): DGGITQSPKYLFRKEGQNVTLSCEQNLNHDAMYWYRQDPGQGLRLIYYSQIVNDFQKGDIAEGYSVSREKKESFPLTVTSAQKNPTAFYLCASKQGGVAFFGQGTRLTVV.

The V and J genes are TRBV18 and TRBJ1-1; D not certain. Trimming stripped 3 bases from V and 3 bases from J, with 11 bases between. The CDR3 totals 14 residues. Germline V lookup: CDR1 KGHSH, CDR2 LQKENI. CDR3 in amino acids: CASSPTGLYTEAFF. In nucleotides, the CDR3 is TGTGCCAGCTCACCGACGGGTTTGTACACTGAAGCTTTCTTT.

The rearrangement joins TRBV5-6 to TRBJ1-2; tentatively, D is TRBD1 (6 bases). Germline V gene sequence: CDR1 SGHDT, CDR2 YYEEEE. The CDR3 extends over 13 amino acids. Trimming removed 2 bases from V and 4 bases from J, with 9 bases in between. CDR3 coding DNA: TGTGCCAGCAGCTTTGGGGGCTCCTATGGCTACACCTTC. Amino acid sequence: CASSFGGSYGYTF.

This chain connects TRBV4-2 to TRBJ1-6; the match to TRBD1 covers 9 bases. Germline-derived CDR1 and CDR2 are LGHNA and YNFKEQ. The V gene end was trimmed by 2 bases and the J gene end by 3 bases; junction bases not matched to a gene: 5. CDR3 size: 17 residues. The CDR3: CASSQTRDRDYNSPLHF. The DNA of the CDR3 is TGTGCCAGCAGCCAAACCCGGGACAGGGACTATAATTCACCCCTCCACTTT.

This rearrangement joins TRBV5-5 to TRBJ1-4; D call uncertain. CDR1 and CDR2 from the germline V gene are SGHKS and YYEKEE (reference sequence). There are 13 residues in the CDR3. V shed 2 bases and J shed 6 bases, with 8 bases lying between them. CDR3: CASSFLADEKLFF. The CDR3 DNA sequence: TGTGCCAGCAGCTTCCTCGCAGATGAAAAACTGTTTTTT.

The genes are TRBV3-1 (or the pseudogene TRBV3-2) and TRBJ2-7; possibly TRBD2 for D (5 bases). Deletions cut 3 bases from V and 8 bases from J, with 17 bases between. The CDR3 contains 14 residues. Germline CDR1 and CDR2: LGHDT and YNNKEL (reference sequence). In DNA form, the CDR3 reads TGTGCCAGCAGCCACGGACCCGACGGGAAGCAGCAGTACTTC. This translates into CASSHGPDGKQQYF.

The V call is TRBV28, the J call TRBJ1-4; D uncertain. This CDR3 is built from 15 residues. V was trimmed by 7 bases and J by 3 bases, leaving 15 bases between them. The germline V gene encodes CDR1 MDHEN and CDR2 SYDVKM. The CDR3 sequence: CASTPEGVSNEKLFF. Written as DNA, the CDR3 is TGTGCCAGCACCCCCGAGGGAGTATCTAATGAAAAACTGTTTTTT.

The J gene is TRBJ2-5, the V gene TRBV5-8, with 7 bases lining up with TRBD1. Germline V gene data show CDR1 as SGHTS and CDR2 as YDEGEE. This CDR3 has 14 residues. Losses at the gene ends were 0 bases for V and 4 bases for J; bases not matched to a gene: 3. The CDR3 sequence is CASSLEGARETQYF. CDR3 DNA sequence: TGTGCCAGCAGCTTGGAGGGGGCGAGAGAGACCCAGTACTTC.